Given below is one TCR beta chain in context. The V gene lost 1 base and the J gene lost 4 bases, with 10 bases spanning the gap. CDR1 and CDR2 (germline): PRHDT, FYEKMQ (reference sequence). The CDR3 runs 15 residues. These data are taken from a study of shared clonotypes between healthy human individuals. Sequenced by immunoSEQ multiplex PCR; TCRdb stores in-frame clones only, minus some. The sample carries around 2,100,000 clones, approximately 94% recorded once. The naive CD8 population came from CD45RO-negative cells selected for CCR7, without terminally differentiated effector memory CD45RA+ cells.

The receptor comes from a young man in good health. The chain recombines TRBV13 with TRBJ2-2; the D gene is possibly TRBD2 (6 bases). Sequenced material: naive CD8+ T cells sorted from blood. In DNA, the CDR3 is TGTGCCAGCAGCTTAGCGCGGGGTAGCACCGGGGAGCTGTTTTTT. This sequence encodes CASSLARGSTGELFF. Supplemented by reference TRBV13 and TRBJ2-2, the full variable domain reads AAGVIQSPRHLIKEKRETATLKCYPIPRHDTVYWYQQGPGQDPQFLISFYEKMQSDKGSIPDRFSAQQFSDYHSELNMSSLELGDSALYFCASSLARGSTGELFFGEGSRLTVL.